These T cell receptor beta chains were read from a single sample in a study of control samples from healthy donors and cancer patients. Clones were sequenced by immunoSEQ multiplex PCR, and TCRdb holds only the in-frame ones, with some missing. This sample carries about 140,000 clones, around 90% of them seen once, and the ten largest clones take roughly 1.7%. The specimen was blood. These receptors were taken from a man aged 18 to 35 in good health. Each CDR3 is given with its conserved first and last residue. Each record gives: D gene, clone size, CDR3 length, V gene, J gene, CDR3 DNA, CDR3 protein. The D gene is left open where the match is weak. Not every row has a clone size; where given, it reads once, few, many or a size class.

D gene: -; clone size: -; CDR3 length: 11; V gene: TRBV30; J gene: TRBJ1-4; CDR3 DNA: TGTGCCTGGAGGACGGGTGAAAAACTGTTTTTT; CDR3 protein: CAWRTGEKLFF
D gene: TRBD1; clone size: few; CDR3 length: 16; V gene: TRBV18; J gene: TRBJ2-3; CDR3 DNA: TGTGCCAGCTCACCTGTCCCGGGACAGGGTACAGATACGCAGTATTTT; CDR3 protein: CASSPVPGQGTDTQYF
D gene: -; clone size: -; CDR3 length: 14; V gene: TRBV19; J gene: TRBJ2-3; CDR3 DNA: TGTGCCAGTAGTATTGGGGGAGTGGAAGATACGCAGTATTTT; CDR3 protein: CASSIGGVEDTQYF
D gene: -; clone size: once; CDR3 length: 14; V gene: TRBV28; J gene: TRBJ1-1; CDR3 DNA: TGTGCCAGCAGTTTATTCAGCGAGAACACTGAAGCTTTCTTT; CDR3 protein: CASSLFSENTEAFF
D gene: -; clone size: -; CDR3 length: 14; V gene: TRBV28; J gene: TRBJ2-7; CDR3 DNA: TGTGCCAGCAGTCGCTGGACAACAACCTACGAGCAGTACTTC; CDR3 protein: CASSRWTTTYEQYF
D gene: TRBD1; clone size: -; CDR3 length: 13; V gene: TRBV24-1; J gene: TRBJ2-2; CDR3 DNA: TGTGCCGTTGGGACAGGGTTGACTGGGGAGCTGTTTTTT; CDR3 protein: CAVGTGLTGELFF
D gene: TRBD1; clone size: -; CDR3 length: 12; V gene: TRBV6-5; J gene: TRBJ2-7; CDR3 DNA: TGTGCCCCAGGACAGGGGGCCTACGAGCAGTACTTC; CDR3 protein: CAPGQGAYEQYF
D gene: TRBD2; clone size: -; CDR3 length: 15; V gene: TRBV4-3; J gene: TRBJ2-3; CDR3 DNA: TGCGCCAGCAGCCAAGCGACCGGGGGGGCAGATACGCAGTATTTT; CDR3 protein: CASSQATGGADTQYF
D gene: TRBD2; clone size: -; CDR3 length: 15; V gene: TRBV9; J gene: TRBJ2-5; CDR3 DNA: TGTGCCAGCAGCGTAGCGGATGCTAGCGGAGAGACCCAGTACTTC; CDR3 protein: CASSVADASGETQYF
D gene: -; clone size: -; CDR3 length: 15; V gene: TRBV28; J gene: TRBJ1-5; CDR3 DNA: TGTGCCAGCAGTTGGGGGGACATCGCGAATCAGCCCCAGCATTTT; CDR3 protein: CASSWGDIANQPQHF
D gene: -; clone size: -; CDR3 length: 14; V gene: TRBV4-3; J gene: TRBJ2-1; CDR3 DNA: TGCGCCAGCAGCCAAGATCGGGGTCCGGGTGAGCAGTTCTTC; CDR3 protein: CASSQDRGPGEQFF
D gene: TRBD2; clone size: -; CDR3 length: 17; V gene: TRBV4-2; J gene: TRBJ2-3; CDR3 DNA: TGTGCCAGCAGCCAAGGGACTAGCGGGGGGGGGACAGATACGCAGTATTTT; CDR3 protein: CASSQGTSGGGTDTQYF
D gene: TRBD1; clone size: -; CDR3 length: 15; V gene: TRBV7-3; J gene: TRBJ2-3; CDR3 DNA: TGTGCCAGCAGCTCAATCCGGGACAGCGGAGATACGCAGTATTTT; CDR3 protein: CASSSIRDSGDTQYF
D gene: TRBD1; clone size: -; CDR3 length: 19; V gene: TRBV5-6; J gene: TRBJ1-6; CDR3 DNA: TGTGCCAGCAGCCGAGACACAAACGGACAGGGGGGTTTTAGTTCACCCCTCCACTTT; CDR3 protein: CASSRDTNGQGGFSSPLHF
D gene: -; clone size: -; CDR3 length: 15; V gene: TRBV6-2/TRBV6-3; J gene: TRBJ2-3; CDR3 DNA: TGTGCCAGCAGTTATAATCGGGAGTCGGGGGATACGCAGTATTTT; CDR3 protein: CASSYNRESGDTQYF
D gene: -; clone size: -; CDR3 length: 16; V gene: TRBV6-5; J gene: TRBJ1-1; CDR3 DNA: TGTGCCAGCAGTTACCCGGTCGGGGGGCAGAAGACTGAAGCTTTCTTT; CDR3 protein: CASSYPVGGQKTEAFF
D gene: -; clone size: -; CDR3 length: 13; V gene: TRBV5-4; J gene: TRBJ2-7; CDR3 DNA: TGTGCCAGCAGCCCTGGGGGCAGCCGAGGTCGGTACTTC; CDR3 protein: CASSPGGSRGRYF
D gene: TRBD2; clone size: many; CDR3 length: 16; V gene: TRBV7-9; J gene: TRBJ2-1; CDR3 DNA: TGTGCCAGCAGCTTACTGCTAGCGGGGGGTCGTGATGAGCAGTTCTTC; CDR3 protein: CASSLLLAGGRDEQFF
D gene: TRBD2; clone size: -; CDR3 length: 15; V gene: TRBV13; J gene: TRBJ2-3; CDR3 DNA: TGTGCCAGCAGCTTAGGTAGCGGGGTTGTAGATACGCAGTATTTT; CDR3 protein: CASSLGSGVVDTQYF
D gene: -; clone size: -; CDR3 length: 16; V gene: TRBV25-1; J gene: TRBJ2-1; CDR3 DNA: TGTGCCAGCAGTGACCCGGACGGGAGCTCCTACAATGAGCAGTTCTTC; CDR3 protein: CASSDPDGSSYNEQFF
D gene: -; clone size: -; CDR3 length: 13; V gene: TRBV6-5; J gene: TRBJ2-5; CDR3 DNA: TGTGCCGGGGGTGGGTTATTCGAGGAGACCCAGTACTTC; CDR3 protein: CAGGGLFEETQYF
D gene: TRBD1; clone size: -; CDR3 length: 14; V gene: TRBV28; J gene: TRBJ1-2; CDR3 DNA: TGTGCCAGCAGTGCCACAGGGGTGAACTATGGCTACACCTTC; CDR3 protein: CASSATGVNYGYTF
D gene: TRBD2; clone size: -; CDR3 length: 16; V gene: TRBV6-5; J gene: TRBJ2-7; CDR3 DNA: TGTGCCAGCAGTTACTCAGGGCTAGCGGGGGTGTACGAGCAGTACTTC; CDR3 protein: CASSYSGLAGVYEQYF
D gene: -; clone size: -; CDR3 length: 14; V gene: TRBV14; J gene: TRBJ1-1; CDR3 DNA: TGTGCCAGCAGCCAAGAGTCAGTGAACACTGAAGCTTTCTTT; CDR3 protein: CASSQESVNTEAFF
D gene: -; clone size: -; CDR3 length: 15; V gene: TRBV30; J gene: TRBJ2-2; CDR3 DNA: TGTGCCTGGAGTCACGGCCCCAGGGGGGCCGGGGAGCTGTTTTTT; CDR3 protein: CAWSHGPRGAGELFF
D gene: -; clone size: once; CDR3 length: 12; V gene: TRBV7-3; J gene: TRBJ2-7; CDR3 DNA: TGTGCCAGCAGCTTAATGGGGGGCGAGCAGTACTTC; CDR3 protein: CASSLMGGEQYF